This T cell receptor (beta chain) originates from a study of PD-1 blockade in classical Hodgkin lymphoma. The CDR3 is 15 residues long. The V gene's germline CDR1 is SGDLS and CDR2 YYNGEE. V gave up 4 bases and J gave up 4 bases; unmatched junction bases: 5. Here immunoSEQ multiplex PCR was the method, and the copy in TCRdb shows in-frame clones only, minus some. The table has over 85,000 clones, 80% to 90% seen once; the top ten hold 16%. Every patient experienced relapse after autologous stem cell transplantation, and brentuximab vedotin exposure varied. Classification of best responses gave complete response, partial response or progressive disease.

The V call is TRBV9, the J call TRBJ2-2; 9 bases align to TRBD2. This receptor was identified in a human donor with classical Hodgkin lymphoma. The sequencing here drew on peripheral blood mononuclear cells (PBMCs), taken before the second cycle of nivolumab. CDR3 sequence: CASSTRTSVTGELFF. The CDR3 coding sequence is TGTGCCAGCAGCACCCGGACTAGCGTCACCGGGGAGCTGTTTTTT.